The 19 T cell receptor beta chains listed next were all sequenced from one sample in a study of T cell responses to AZD1222 COVID-19 vaccine. Measured with immunoSEQ multiplex PCR; TCRdb has only the in-frame clones, and not every one. Of 95,000 to 150,000 clones listed, around 89% are singletons. The sequencing used peripheral blood, collected on day 0 of AZD1222 vaccination. The source of these receptors is an adult in good health.

The gene calls are TRBV7-2 and TRBJ2-3; possibly TRBD1 for D (6 bases). V was trimmed by 4 bases and J by 3 bases, leaving 14 bases between them. The CDR3 consists of 15 residues. The V gene's germline CDR1 is SGHTA and CDR2 FQGNSA. In nucleotides, the CDR3 is TGTGCCAGCAGCTCCGAGGGGGTTGAAACAGATACGCAGTATTTT. Translating gives CASSSEGVETDTQYF.

The chain has TRBV7-9 and TRBJ1-2; possibly TRBD1 for D (5 bases). The CDR3 has 14 amino acids. V was shortened by 2 bases and J by 6 bases, with 13 bases between the two germline ends. CDR1 is SEHNR and CDR2 is FQNEAQ in the germline V gene (reference sequence). CDR3 region: CASSLRGDPNGYTF. The DNA for the CDR3 is TGTGCCAGCAGCTTACGTGGGGACCCTAATGGCTACACCTTC.

J is TRBJ2-1 and V is TRBV7-3, with D perhaps matching TRBD1 or TRBD2 (6 bases each). The ends were cut back, 1 base at V and 8 bases at J, with 21 bases in the middle. The CDR3 is 17 amino acids. Per the germline V gene, CDR1 is SGHTA and CDR2 is FQGTGA. The CDR3 sequence: CASSLNRWISGGHEQFF. The CDR3 DNA sequence: TGTGCCAGCAGCTTAAATCGATGGATAAGTGGGGGGCATGAGCAGTTCTTC.

This clone was seen just once. V and J are TRBV24-1 and TRBJ2-7, with 10 positions matching TRBD2. Germline-derived CDR1 and CDR2 are KGHDR and SFDVKD. The V and J ends lost 5 bases and 5 bases, in that order; junction bases with no gene match: 11. This CDR3 has 16 residues. As DNA, the CDR3 is TGTGCCACCAGTGTCTGTAGCGGGAGGCCGGTAAACGAGCAGTACTTC. Translation: CATSVCSGRPVNEQYF.

V gene TRBV5-1 combines with J gene TRBJ2-7; 11 nucleotides line up with TRBD2. The germline V gene encodes CDR1 SGHRS and CDR2 YFSETQ. With V trimmed by 4 bases and J by 0 bases, 9 bases remained unmatched. This CDR3 region has 17 residues. The DNA for the CDR3 is TGCGCCAGCAGCCCCGGACTAGCGGGTAGAAGCTCCTACGAGCAGTACTTC. It translates to CASSPGLAGRSSYEQYF.

The gene calls are TRBV9 and TRBJ2-7, with D unclear. The V and J ends lost 0 bases and 3 bases respectively, with 10 bases between them. CDR1 and CDR2 (germline): SGDLS, YYNGEE. This CDR3 has 14 amino acids. In nucleotides, the CDR3 is TGTGCCAGCAGCGTAGAAGTGTTCAGCTACGAGCAGTACTTC. It translates to CASSVEVFSYEQYF.

This chain links TRBV4-2 with TRBJ1-1; no clear D gene. This CDR3 has 17 residues. V lost 1 base, J lost 1 base, and 16 bases lay in between. Germline V CDR1 and CDR2: LGHNA, YNFKEQ. For the CDR3, the DNA is TGTGCCAGCAGCCAAGGCCGGGCGACCAGGTGGAACACTGAAGCTTTCTTT. Its protein product is CASSQGRATRWNTEAFF.

The J gene is TRBJ1-2, the V gene TRBV25-1; tentatively, D is TRBD1 (5 bases). Between the trimmed V and J ends, which lost 5 bases and 8 bases, there was a span of 15 bases. This CDR3 has 13 amino acids. From germline, CDR1 is MGHDK and CDR2 SYGVNS. The CDR3 loop reads CASSQHWGRGYTF. DNA of the CDR3: TGTGCCAGCAGTCAACACTGGGGCCGGGGCTACACCTTC.

This chain connects TRBV6-1 to TRBJ1-5; possible D gene TRBD1, 5 bases. Trimming shortened V by 2 bases and J by 4 bases, and 18 bases separated the two germline ends. Germline V gives CDR1 MNHNS, CDR2 SASEGT. The CDR3 runs to 17 residues. The CDR3 DNA sequence: TGTGCCAGCAGTGAACGGCAGGGAGGATGGGGAAATCAGCCCCAGCATTTT. Protein product: CASSERQGGWGNQPQHF.

The chain has TRBV28 and TRBJ1-6; D unclear. CDR3 length: 11 residues. Germline-derived CDR1 and CDR2 are MDHEN and SYDVKM. V was shortened by 5 bases and J by 11 bases, with 7 bases between the two germline ends. The CDR3 loop is CASSRWTPLHF. The DNA for the CDR3 is TGTGCCAGCAGTCGATGGACACCCCTCCACTTT.

The rearrangement links TRBV12-3 or TRBV12-4 to TRBJ2-7, with TRBD2 as a possible D gene (5 bases). Trimming took 2 bases from V and 6 from J, leaving 11 bases between them. The CDR3 extends over 13 amino acids. The DNA for the CDR3 is TGTGCCAGCAGTTTAACGGGAATCGGCGAGCAGTACTTC. Protein: CASSLTGIGEQYF.

This chain uses TRBV5-1 with TRBJ1-6, with 8 bases fitting TRBD1. Germline CDR1 reads SGHRS; CDR2 reads YFSETQ. This CDR3 is built from 15 residues. With V trimmed by 3 bases and J by 7 bases, 6 bases remained unmatched. CDR3 DNA: TGCGCCAGCAGCTGGACAGGGTTGGAAAATTCACCCCTCCACTTT. It translates to CASSWTGLENSPLHF.

CDR3 amino acids: CASSKEYGRLRQPQHF. DNA for the CDR3: TGTGCCAGCAGCAAAGAGTATGGACGGCTGCGCCAGCCCCAGCATTTT. The rearrangement joins TRBV21-1 to TRBJ1-5. TRBV21-1 is classified as a pseudogene. The CDR3 totals 16 residues.

The J gene is TRBJ2-1, the V gene TRBV18, with 13 positions matching TRBD2. The CDR3 covers 16 residues. Germline V gene data show CDR1 as KGHSH and CDR2 as LQKENI. Germline trimming cut 0 bases from V and 8 bases from J; bases unmatched to any gene: 4. CDR3 in amino acids: CASSPPGLAGVYEQFF. The CDR3 nucleotides are TGTGCCAGCTCACCACCTGGACTAGCGGGAGTGTATGAGCAGTTCTTC.

J is TRBJ2-2 and V is TRBV7-3, with 8 bases lining up with TRBD1. CDR3 length equals 16 residues. J gave up 2 bases and V 5 bases, and 7 bases lay outside the gene matches. Germline CDR1 is SGHTA and CDR2 is FQGTGA. CDR3 amino acids: CASSTPGQGNTGELFF. CDR3 nucleotides: TGTGCCAGCAGCACACCTGGACAGGGCAACACCGGGGAGCTGTTTTTT.

V usage is TRBV15 and J usage is TRBJ1-5, with unresolved D. CDR1 is LNHNV, CDR2 YYDKDF, per germline (reference sequence). The CDR3 has 17 amino acids. Trimming stripped 0 bases from V and 1 base from J, with 13 bases between. CDR3 amino acids: CATSRDKVDGSNQPQHF. Here the CDR3 DNA reads TGTGCCACCAGCAGAGATAAGGTGGACGGGAGCAATCAGCCCCAGCATTTT.

The V gene is TRBV9, the J gene TRBJ1-1; TRBD1 matches 7 bases. Unmatched junction bases numbered 2, after V lost 3 bases and J lost 0 bases. This CDR3 is 14 amino acids long. Germline V gene lookup returns CDR1 SGDLS and CDR2 YYNGEE. As DNA, the CDR3 is TGTGCCAGCAGCGCAGGGGGGATGAACACTGAAGCTTTCTTT. Encoded protein: CASSAGGMNTEAFF.

The CDR3 DNA follows: TGTGCCAGCAGCCGACAGGGGGAGGGCGAAAAACTGTTTTTT. Translating it yields CASSRQGEGEKLFF. V usage is TRBV5-4 and J usage is TRBJ1-4; the match to TRBD1 covers 9 bases. The CDR3 consists of 14 residues. With V trimmed by 4 bases and J by 8 bases, 6 bases remained unmatched. The germline gives CDR1 SGHNT, CDR2 YYREEE (reference sequence).

The chain couples TRBV13 to TRBJ2-4; D ambiguous. Germline V gives CDR1 PRHDT, CDR2 FYEKMQ (reference sequence). The CDR3 runs to 15 residues. The ends were cut back, 1 base at V and 1 base at J, with 8 bases in the middle. The CDR3 region has the DNA TGTGCCAGCAGCTTAGCCCTGCGGGCCAAAAACATTCAGTACTTC. Its protein product is CASSLALRAKNIQYF.